This TCR beta chain was recorded in a study of blood T cells in healthy people across ages. After removal of 4 bases from V and 7 bases from J, the junction contained 10 bases not matched to a gene. Germline V gives CDR1 DFQATT, CDR2 SNEGSKA (reference sequence). This CDR3 contains 14 residues. It was with a sample-barcoded 5' primer and a J-beta primer mix that a second PCR of about 6 to 11 cycles was run. TCRdb reprocessed the 5' RACE reads with MiXCR, giving one entry per CDR3 protein. Of more than 900,000 distinct CDR3 sequences in the sample, almost 30% were seen once. This clonotype was recorded at least ten times. In addition, the sample was reused for a study of T cells of mothers and their children. That source notes: Barcodes and 2-4 random nucleotides were added by M1S in the second PCR. A slight, non-significant increase in overlap was found for related mother-child pairs relative to unrelated pairs.

This clonotype was sampled from a woman aged 40 to 49 in good health. The chain links TRBV20-1 to TRBJ1-2; TRBD1 agrees at 9 bases. What was sequenced was blood. CDR3 sequence (DNA): TGCAGTGCTACCGCCGGGACAGGGAACCCTGGCTACACCTTC. It specifies CSATAGTGNPGYTF.